This TCR beta chain was recovered during a study of blood T cell repertoires in COVID-19. Whole-study context: The origin of the acute and convalescent COVID-19 samples was the United States, Italy and Spain. The analysed material was cDNA or gDNA that came from T cells, B-cell-depleted T cells, or PBMCs.

A remark on this clone: Germline and junction disagree at one end, which may indicate a read error.

The CDR3 is 13 amino acids. CDR1 is MDHEN, CDR2 SYDVKM, per germline. As handled by the study authors: Scientists estimated how many nucleated cells there were by amplifying reference gene primers. Assay used: immunoSEQ multiplex PCR; TCRdb lists only in-frame clones, some missing. V, J and clone size derive from that table, while D and trimming were established from the DNA sequence. Of fewer than 200,000 clones listed, about four fifths are singletons. This clonotype was obtained from a woman aged 65 to 85 who had recovered from COVID-19. The sequencing input was peripheral blood. The rearrangement links TRBV28 to TRBJ1-2; D might be TRBD1 (5 bases). CDR3 amino acids: CASSLPLGGVRAF. The CDR3 region has the DNA TGTGCCAGCAGTTTACCCCTCGGGGGGGTTAGGGCCTTC.